This T cell receptor (beta chain) was profiled in a study of CD4 and CD8 cells across lung adenocarcinoma regions. TCRdb called the PCR reads again in MiXCR, with one record for every CDR3 protein. The top ten clones hold approximately 48% of a sample with about 25,000 distinct CDR3 sequences, roughly half of them seen once. The CDR3 sequence is 14 residues long. V gave up 3 bases and J gave up 2 bases, with 8 bases separating them. Germline loops: CDR1 LGHDT, CDR2 YNNKEL (reference sequence). This sequence was found in a male donor with lung adenocarcinoma. The CD4 and CD8 labels of this study may be unreliable. The chain links TRBV3-1 to TRBJ2-1, with D uncertain. Input material: CD8+ T cells from the center of a lung tumor. The CDR3 spells CASSHAGPYNEQFF. The CDR3 DNA reads as TGTGCCAGCAGCCATGCCGGCCCCTACAATGAGCAGTTCTTC.